One sample yielded the 15 T cell receptor beta chains listed below, sequenced in a study of blood T cell repertoires in COVID-19. Measured with immunoSEQ multiplex PCR; TCRdb has only the in-frame clones, and not every one. The repertoire holds around 200,000 clones, with about 88% as singletons. The sample comprised PBMCs or T cells enriched from blood (not recorded which). The receptors stem from a woman between 25 and 40 years old who had been exposed to COVID-19.

The genes are TRBV24-1 and TRBJ2-2; TRBD2 agrees at 12 bases. Germline V lookup: CDR1 KGHDR, CDR2 SFDVKD. Germline trimming cut 4 bases from V and 0 bases from J; bases unmatched to any gene: 5. The CDR3 extends over 18 amino acids. CDR3: CATSDSGLAGTNTGELFF. In DNA, the CDR3 is TGTGCCACCAGTGACTCCGGACTAGCGGGAACGAACACCGGGGAGCTGTTTTTT.

DNA for the CDR3: TGCGCCAGCAGCCAAGAAGCGATCCGGGAGACCCAGTACTTC. It yields the protein CASSQEAIRETQYF. The chain couples TRBV4-1 to TRBJ2-5; no definite D call. The CDR3 spans 14 residues. Germline V CDR1 and CDR2: MGHRA, YSYEKL. The ends were cut back, 0 bases at V and 5 bases at J, with 10 bases in the middle.

This chain uses TRBV3-1 (or the pseudogene TRBV3-2) with TRBJ1-2; possibly TRBD1 for D (5 bases). Germline CDR1 is LGHDT and CDR2 is YNNKEL (reference sequence). CDR3 length equals 16 residues. Trimming removed 0 bases from V and 6 bases from J, with 17 bases in between. The CDR3 sequence: CASSQDEGTRGDGYTF. The CDR3 nucleotides are TGTGCCAGCAGCCAAGATGAGGGGACCCGGGGGGATGGCTACACCTTC.

The chain is built from TRBV6-5 and TRBJ1-5; the D gene is possibly TRBD1 (6 bases). The CDR3 is made up of 15 amino acids. Germline V gives CDR1 MNHEY, CDR2 SVGAGI. V was shortened by 7 bases and J by 3 bases, with 16 bases between the two germline ends. As DNA, the CDR3 is TGTGCCAGCAAGAACAGGGAAATCCCCAATCAGCCCCAGCATTTT. Protein: CASKNREIPNQPQHF.

This clone appeared a few times. The chain couples TRBV7-9 to TRBJ2-3, with D unresolved. The germline gives CDR1 SEHNR, CDR2 FQNEAQ (reference sequence). The CDR3 totals 17 residues. V shed 1 base and J shed 2 bases, with 16 bases lying between them. The CDR3 region has the DNA TGTGCCAGCAGCTTAGTCCGCCCAAAGCCTTACACAGATACGCAGTATTTT. Translation gives CASSLVRPKPYTDTQYF.

This clone was found once. J is TRBJ2-3 and V is TRBV2; weak D call: TRBD1 (7 bases). Trimming pared 2 bases from V and 3 bases from J, leaving 21 bases between. The CDR3 covers 18 residues. From germline, CDR1 is SNHLY and CDR2 FYNNEI. The CDR3 coding sequence is TGTGCCAGCAGTGAATCCGGACAGGCGGGATGGGAGACAGATACGCAGTATTTT. Translation gives CASSESGQAGWETDTQYF.

The rearrangement joins TRBV27 to TRBJ2-3, with D uncertain. The ends were cut back, 4 bases at V and 5 bases at J, with 10 bases in the middle. The germline V gene has CDR1 MNHEY and CDR2 SMNVEV (reference sequence). The CDR3 extends over 13 amino acids. CDR3 bases: TGTGCCAGCAGTTGGCGACGGGTAGATACGCAGTATTTT. Its translation: CASSWRRVDTQYF.

The gene calls are TRBV23-1 and TRBJ2-1; 8 bases fit TRBD1. TRBV23-1 belongs to the ORF category, with a function that is uncertain. V lost 6 bases, J lost 4 bases, and 11 bases stayed unmatched. The CDR3 loop spans 16 amino acids. CDR3 sequence reads: CASSQGGRGLYNEQFF. DNA of the CDR3: TGCGCCAGCAGCCAGGGTGGCAGGGGGCTATACAATGAGCAGTTCTTC.

The V gene is TRBV20-1, the J gene TRBJ1-5, with TRBD1 matching over 7 bases. CDR1 DFQATT and CDR2 SNEGSKA come from the germline V gene (reference sequence). This CDR3 region has 14 residues. V lost 3 bases and J lost 3; bases outside the gene matches: 5. CDR3 DNA sequence: TGCAGTGCTAGTGAGGGGGCCCCCAATCAGCCCCAGCATTTT. This gives the protein CSASEGAPNQPQHF.

J is TRBJ2-1 and V is TRBV27; 8 nucleotides align to TRBD1. From germline, CDR1 is MNHEY and CDR2 SMNVEV (reference sequence). The CDR3 covers 13 residues. V lost 0 bases to trimming and J lost 14 bases; unmatched junction nucleotides: 6. The CDR3 reads CASSLSRTGTKFF. In DNA form, the CDR3 reads TGTGCCAGCAGTTTATCGCGGACAGGGACGAAGTTCTTC.

V is TRBV27 and J is TRBJ1-2; a weak D match, TRBD1 (6 bases). The germline gives CDR1 MNHEY, CDR2 SMNVEV (reference sequence). The CDR3 loop spans 15 amino acids. V dropped 5 bases and J dropped 0 bases, with 13 bases sitting between them. This CDR3 is CASSTGTLANYGYTF. The CDR3 DNA reads TGTGCCAGCAGTACCGGGACATTAGCTAACTATGGCTACACCTTC.

The chain carries TRBV24-1 and TRBJ2-1; 7 bases are a match to TRBD1. V lost 4 bases and J lost 5; bases outside the gene matches: 7. The CDR3 is 15 amino acids. Germline V CDR1 and CDR2: KGHDR, SFDVKD. CDR3 sequence reads: CATSENRGWDNEQFF. Here the CDR3 DNA reads TGTGCCACCAGTGAGAACAGGGGTTGGGACAATGAGCAGTTCTTC.

The CDR3 DNA reads TGTGCCAGCAGCGTTGCAGGGGTCGATGGCTACACCTTC. Protein sequence: CASSVAGVDGYTF. This chain connects TRBV9 to TRBJ1-2, with D possibly matching TRBD1 (6 bases). Trimming left V 2 bases short and J 6 bases short, with 11 bases between. Looked up from germline, CDR1 is SGDLS and CDR2 is YYNGEE. The CDR3 covers 13 residues.

The gene calls are TRBV19 and TRBJ1-2; a weak D match, TRBD1 (6 bases). The V end was cut by 6 bases, the J end by 0 bases, with 11 bases between. This CDR3 is 14 amino acids long. Germline V CDR1 and CDR2: LNHDA, SQIVND (reference sequence). Here the CDR3 DNA reads TGTGCCAGTAGGAGGACAGAGCCTAACTATGGCTACACCTTC. The encoded protein is CASRRTEPNYGYTF.

The chain is built from TRBV10-2 and TRBJ2-7, with D possibly being TRBD1 (6 bases). V shed 2 bases and J shed 0 bases, with 8 bases lying between them. The CDR3 length is 14 residues. The germline V gene has CDR1 WSHSY and CDR2 SAAADI. CDR3 in DNA: TGCGCCAGCAGTGAGGGGGGCCTCTCCTACGAGCAGTACTTC. Its protein is CASSEGGLSYEQYF.